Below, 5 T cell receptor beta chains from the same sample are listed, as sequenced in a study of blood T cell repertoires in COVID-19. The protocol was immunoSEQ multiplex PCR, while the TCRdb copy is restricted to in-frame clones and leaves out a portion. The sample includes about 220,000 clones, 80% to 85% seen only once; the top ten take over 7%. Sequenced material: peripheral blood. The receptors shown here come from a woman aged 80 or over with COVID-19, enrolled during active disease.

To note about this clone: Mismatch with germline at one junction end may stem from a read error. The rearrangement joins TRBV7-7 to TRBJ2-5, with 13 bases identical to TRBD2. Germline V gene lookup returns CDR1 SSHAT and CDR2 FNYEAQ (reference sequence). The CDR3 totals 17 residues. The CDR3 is CASSLGGRLAGGETQYF. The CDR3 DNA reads TGTGCTAGCAGCTTAGGTGGGAGACTAGCGGGGGGCGAGACCCAGTACTTC.

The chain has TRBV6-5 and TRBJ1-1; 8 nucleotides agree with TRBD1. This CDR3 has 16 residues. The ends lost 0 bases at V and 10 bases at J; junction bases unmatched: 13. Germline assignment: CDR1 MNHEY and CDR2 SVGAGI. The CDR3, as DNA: TGTGCCAGCAGTTACTCTGTGCCGAGGACAGGGACTCGAGCTTTCTTT. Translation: CASSYSVPRTGTRAFF.

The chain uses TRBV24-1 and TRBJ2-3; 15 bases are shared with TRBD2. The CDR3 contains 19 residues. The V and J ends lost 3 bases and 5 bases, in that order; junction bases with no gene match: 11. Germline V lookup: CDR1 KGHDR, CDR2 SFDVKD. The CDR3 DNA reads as TGTGCCACCAGTGATCGTCCCGGGACTAGCGGGAGGTTAGAAGATACGCAGTATTTT. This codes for CATSDRPGTSGRLEDTQYF.

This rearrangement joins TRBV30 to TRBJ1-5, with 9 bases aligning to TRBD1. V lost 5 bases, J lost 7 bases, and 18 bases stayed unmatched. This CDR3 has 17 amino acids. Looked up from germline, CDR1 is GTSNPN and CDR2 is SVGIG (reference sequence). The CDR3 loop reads CAWSRRGQGRSTQPQHF. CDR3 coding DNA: TGTGCCTGGTCCCGACGGGGACAGGGAAGGAGCACACAGCCCCAGCATTTT.

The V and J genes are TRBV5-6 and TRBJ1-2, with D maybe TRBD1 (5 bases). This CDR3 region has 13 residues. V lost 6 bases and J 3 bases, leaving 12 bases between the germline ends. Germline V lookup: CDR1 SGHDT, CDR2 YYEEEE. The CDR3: CASTLEGYYGYTF. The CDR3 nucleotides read TGTGCCAGCACCCTGGAGGGGTACTATGGCTACACCTTC.